This T cell receptor beta chain was obtained from a study of shared clonotypes between healthy human individuals. Whole-study context: The people who gave samples were a couple of women and a few men aged 18 to 49.

All participating donors were Caucasian adults from Nashville, Tennessee. V lost 4 bases, J lost 0 bases, and 19 bases stayed unmatched. This CDR3 is built from 20 residues. Germline values: CDR1 SGHRS, CDR2 YFSETQ. Some clones are missing from TCRdb's copy, which holds only in-frame ones; the method was immunoSEQ multiplex PCR. The sample comprises about 230,000 clones, 50% to 75% of which are singletons, and around 10% rests with the top ten. The chain has TRBV5-1 and TRBJ1-3; 7 bases match TRBD1. Source material: memory CD4+ T cells sorted from blood. Specified subset: CD45RA-negative fraction. This TCR derives from a man between 25 and 39 years old in good health. The CDR3 DNA is TGCGCCAGCAGCCGCCTGGTTTTGGGACAGACTCTACTCTCTGGAAACACCATATATTTT. This gives the protein CASSRLVLGQTLLSGNTIYF.